Sequencing of this T cell receptor beta chain was carried out in a study of blood T cells in healthy people across ages. Study results and caveats: Long-lived donors exceeded aged donors in naive CD4+ cells and diversity.

Germline-derived CDR1 and CDR2 are SNHLY and FYNNEI. With V trimmed by 2 bases and J by 4 bases, 7 bases remained unmatched. This CDR3 contains 16 residues. It was with a sample-barcoded 5' primer and a J-beta primer mix that a second PCR of roughly 7 to 12 cycles was run. A single record per CDR3 protein comes from TCRdb applying MiXCR to the 5' RACE reads. Here the sample spans 550,000 to 800,000 distinct CDR3 sequences, about 21% being singletons. As concerns this clonotype: The antigen is undetermined.

The V and J genes are TRBV2 and TRBJ2-5; 10 nucleotides align to TRBD2. Sequencing was performed on blood. The origin of this receptor is a man in his 70s in good health. CDR3 loop: CASSENRAGGRETQYF. The CDR3 nucleotides are TGTGCCAGCAGTGAAAACCGAGCGGGAGGGAGAGAGACCCAGTACTTC.